Listed here is a single T cell receptor (beta chain). What this receptor recognizes is not known. No base qualities exist here, and no much larger clone lies one base off it. CDR1 and CDR2 were assigned from the germline V gene as SGHAT and FQNNGV. The junction shows trimming of 3 bases on V and 4 bases on J, and the gene matches do not reach 5 bases of it. The CDR3 measures 15 amino acids from cysteine to phenylalanine. This entry keeps only the CDR3 DNA: 45 bases, framed from base 1. The cohort consisted of hundreds of healthy bone marrow donors. At the time of sampling, every cohort member was nominally healthy, though immune exposures that went unrecorded were likely present. The donor was CMV seropositive and belonged to the group of a few hundred seropositive cohort members. Each donor provided a peripheral blood sample, and peripheral blood mononuclear cells were used for TCR beta sequencing. The Qiagen DNeasy Blood Extraction Kit was used to extract genomic DNA from the blood cell samples.

This specimen belongs to a study of cytomegalovirus exposure and HLA in healthy donors (dated by TCRdb to about 2017). Turning to the overall study: According to an earlier analysis of a few hundred of the donors, some 180 million T cells yielded roughly 110 million unique TCR beta sequences and around 300 Gb of sequence data. Roughly 300 gigabases of sequencing data and approximately 92 million unique TCR sequences made up an early release that covered 500 to 700 HLA-typed donors. The genetic ancestry cluster associated with self-reported Caucasian donors included 70% to 85% of the 350 to 500 genotyped donors. The aim of the study was to test whether cataloging public T cell receptors could identify signatures of past pathogen exposure. Using immunosequencing, the study profiled T cell repertoires from 666 subjects and related those repertoires to cytomegalovirus serostatus. Besides the first cohort of approximately 710 subjects, a separate validation cohort made up of around 120 different subjects was used. To predict cytomegalovirus infection status, the study combined high-throughput TCR immunosequencing, statistical association of individual TCRs with disease status, and machine learning. To study patterns of TCR occurrence, a later analysis re-analyzed previously published TCR beta repertoires from just over 650 donors and added high-resolution HLA genotyping. The later analysis used no new phenotypic data to find candidate immune exposures, relying instead on TCR beta sequences and their occurrence across donors. To decide whether each TCR beta V gene segment behaved as functional or pseudogenic, an earlier analysis of some 580 of the donors relied on high-throughput TCR beta sequencing. Donor age, sex, ethnicity and CMV serostatus were compiled alongside the repertoire data. Genome-wide SNP genotypes for about 60% of the roughly 700 donors were used in a later genetic analysis, which treated that subset as a discovery cohort. Every discovery cohort repertoire had been produced on one sequencing platform. Both class I and class II loci were covered by HLA typing, at four-digit resolution. The number of donors typed differed by locus, with 629-630 for A, B, C, DRB1 and DQB1, about 500 for DQA1, about 610 for DPA1, and some 440 for DPB1. Five DR-DQ haplotypes were handled as single units for association and clustering, since linkage in the cohort was strong. Among around 400 genotyped donors of the cohort, an average of 235,054 unique TCR beta nucleotide sequences were sequenced per donor, roughly 18% of them non-productive.

Library construction relied on the immunoSEQ multiplex PCR assay. The multiplex PCR relied on a mix of 60 forward primers for TCR Vbeta segments and 13 reverse primers for TCR Jbeta segments. The CDR3 region of rearranged TCR beta genes was amplified from genomic DNA with a multiplex PCR assay. On the Illumina HiSeq System, the amplified TCR beta libraries were sequenced as 87-base-pair reads. From the authors' description of their analysis: A later analysis counted tens of millions of unique TCR beta chains across the 600 to 850 repertoires, and roughly 11 million of these chains were shared by at least two donors. Raw reads were error-corrected and collapsed into unique sequences with a nearest-neighbor algorithm that merged closely related sequences to remove PCR and sequencing errors. V, D and J gene segments were assigned by aligning CDR3 sequences to IMGT reference sequences. For a sequence to be retained, a match of at least six nucleotides was required to both a V gene segment and a J gene segment. Rearrangements were called productive when the CDR3 lacked stop codons and stayed in frame with V and J; all others were non-productive. CDR3 was defined according to IMGT convention as the region running from the second conserved V-encoded cysteine to the conserved J-encoded phenylalanine. Sequences without an unambiguous match to a single V gene segment were excluded from the earlier analysis of about 600 of the donors. In an earlier analysis of almost 600 of the donors, a V segment was called functional when productive rearrangements were above 56.7%, and segregating when the standard deviation between donors exceeded 5%. A statistical classification framework was developed to diagnose cytomegalovirus status using the catalog of TCR beta chain sequences. In a later analysis, V and J genes were assigned by comparing TCR nucleotide sequences against IMGT/GENE-DB human TR gene sequences. A later analysis assigned CDR3 sequences and most-parsimonious VDJ recombination scenarios with the TCRdist pipeline. A later analysis defined each TCR beta chain by its CDR3 amino acid sequence plus V-gene family, and excluded reads lacking a unique V-gene family. To address suspected cross-contamination and a sequencing artifact, a later analysis removed 450 to 700 highly shared, low-generation-probability nucleotide sequences. For each public chain, a later analysis derived a clonal expansion index from normalized ranks of inferred template counts within each repertoire. Generation probabilities in a later analysis came from a VDJ recombination model fitted to out-of-frame rearrangements, and those results were checked against IGoR. In a later analysis, hypergeometric tests were used to score TCR-TCR, TCR-HLA and TCR-CMV co-occurrence, with a repertoire-size bias correction applied to TCR pairs. In a later analysis, false discovery rates were estimated by permuting HLA or CMV assignments 20 times. A later analysis grouped co-occurring TCRs with DBSCAN, adding TCRdist sequence similarity when clustering within HLA-allele-positive subsets. Co-occurrence clustering excluded repertoires with fewer than 30,000 or more than 120,000 public chains, plus five with anomalous nucleotide sharing. The table was pulled from immuneACCESS by TCRdb, which kept in-frame rearrangements only. Such tables lose some clones; where checked, under half of the loss comes from unresolved V genes, and the rest has no known cause. V and J calls and clone size are those listed in that table; D and trimming were worked out from the DNA. This sample comprises 160,000 or so clones, around 78% of them detected only once. The ten largest clones take up around 7% of the sample.

The full study reports these points: This cohort had only TCR beta chains sequenced, and the lack of alpha or paired-chain data limited which features could be detected. V-gene and J-gene trimming of TCR beta chains was associated with a missense DCLRE1C variant in a later genetic analysis, and the association was replicated in an independent cohort. Correlated functional status among segregating V segments might be attributable to linkage disequilibrium, but an unknown experimental factor could not be ruled out. The classifier was reported to diagnose cytomegalovirus status with high specificity and sensitivity in both the original cohort and the validation cohort. The only immune exposure information available for the cohort was CMV serostatus. In a later analysis, TCR association rates were found to vary across HLA loci, with the most associated TCRs seen for DRB1 alleles and the fewest for HLA-C alleles. In a later analysis, HLA-associated TCR beta chains showed more clonal expansion and lower generation probabilities than non-associated chains that were equally common. HLA typing was unavailable for some donors at each locus, so association tests used only the typed subset. In vitro tests confirmed that a few of the cytomegalovirus-associated TCR beta chains recognize cytomegalovirus antigens. The study gave a list of roughly 150 TCR beta chains associated with cytomegalovirus. The presence/absence analyses assumed that sequencing depth was roughly uniform across donors, and that assumption may not be true. The authors suggested that the approach could potentially be generalized to other disease states and immunological phenotypes. A cluster of highly shared sequence variants was judged likely to be a technical artifact of the sequencing pipeline. Because the 87-base-pair reads could not distinguish some IMGT-functional V segments, including TRBV6-2 and TRBV6-3, those segments were excluded. When HLA alleles, especially DR and DQ, strongly co-occurred, attributing TCR associations to individual alleles was difficult. Across donors, most TCR sequences were observed very rarely, whereas some public TCRs were present in many individuals. A further reported finding was that TCR beta sequences accurately predicted the HLA-A and HLA-B alleles for most subjects in the first cohort. Most CMV-associated TCR beta chains appeared to be HLA-restricted in a later analysis, and the HLA associations seemed to be driven largely by CMV exposure. According to a later analysis, parvovirus B19, influenza, CMV and Epstein-Barr virus appeared linked to several top co-occurrence clusters. In an earlier analysis of about 600 of the donors, most TCR beta V segments appeared in productive rearrangements about 90% or about 30% of the time, broadly matching IMGT annotations. Specific HLA alleles were associated with 15,000 to 20,000 TCR beta sequences at a false discovery rate of 0.05 in a later analysis. Because counts were too low, seventeen rarely observed V segments, including chromosome 9 orphons, were left out of the earlier analysis of over 550 of the donors. A later genetic analysis reported fewer N-insertions in productive TCRs among donors in an Asian-associated ancestry cluster than the approximately 700-donor mean.

The sample was PBMCs. The rearrangement joined TRBV11-2 to TRBJ1-2, and 10 junction bases match TRBD1. The clonotype was recovered from a middle-aged woman in good health and CMV-seropositive. The DNA sequence is given as TGTGCCAGCAGCTTGCAAAGGACAGGGGGCTATGGCTACACCTTC. This sequence encodes CASSLQRTGGYGYTF.